Listed below are T cell receptor beta chains from one sample, sequenced in a study of read filtering for tumor transcriptome and immune sequencing. TCRdb re-called the reads with MiXCR, one entry per CDR3 protein. The data show tens of thousands of distinct CDR3 sequences, with roughly a fifth seen just once and roughly 15% held by the top ten. Input material: a population of CD138-negative cells sorted from bone marrow. The receptors shown here come from a donor at least 40 years old with multiple myeloma. The CDR3 runs from the conserved cysteine through the conserved F or W. The D gene is left open where the match is weak. The size field is filled for only some rows; it gives once, few, many or a size class.

>TRBJ2-3|TRBV11-2|NA|many
CASSLDGLGADTQYF
TGTGCCAGCAGCTTAGATGGGCTAGGCGCAGATACGCAGTATTTT
>TRBJ2-5|TRBV5-4|NA|many
CASSFGGQETQYF
TGTGCCAGCAGCTTTGGAGGCCAAGAGACCCAGTACTTC
>TRBJ2-7|TRBV7-9|TRBD1|many
CASSSPGQGGEQYF
TGTGCCAGCAGCTCCCCGGGACAGGGGGGCGAGCAGTACTTC
>TRBJ1-2|TRBV30|NA|many
CAWSAGKGYGYTF
TGTGCCTGGAGCGCGGGGAAGGGCTATGGCTACACCTTC
>TRBJ2-7|TRBV29-1|NA|many
CSVEETGYEQYF
TGCAGCGTTGAAGAGACAGGATACGAGCAGTACTTC
>TRBJ2-1|TRBV29-1|NA|many
CSVRGNEQFF
TGCAGCGTTCGCGGAAATGAGCAGTTCTTC
>TRBJ1-5|TRBV15|NA|NA
CATSRDWQLNNQPQHF
TGTGCCACCAGCAGAGATTGGCAGTTAAACAATCAGCCCCAGCATTTT
>TRBJ1-5|TRBV28|NA|many
CASNPGQQAYQPQHF
TGTGCCAGCAACCCTGGACAGCAAGCCTATCAGCCCCAGCATTTT
>TRBJ2-1|TRBV29-1|NA|many
CSVEQVDSRSYNEQFF
TGCAGCGTTGAACAAGTCGACAGCCGCTCCTACAATGAGCAGTTCTTC
>TRBJ2-7|TRBV12-3/TRBV12-4|TRBD2|many
CASSLAGLMGLAEIGQYF
TGTGCCAGCAGTTTAGCGGGACTCATGGGACTAGCGGAGATCGGGCAGTACTTC
>TRBJ2-1|TRBV28|TRBD1|few
CASSPHVGQGAREQFF
TGTGCCAGCAGCCCTCATGTGGGACAGGGGGCGAGGGAGCAGTTCTTC
>TRBJ2-7|TRBV20-1|NA|NA
CSAREGANYEQYF
TGCAGTGCTAGGGAGGGTGCGAACTACGAGCAGTACTTC
>TRBJ2-2|TRBV6-2/TRBV6-3|NA|many
CASSRLVGGLNTGELFF
TGTGCCAGCAGCCGCCTCGTGGGCGGACTAAACACCGGGGAGCTGTTTTTT
>TRBJ2-5|TRBV2|NA|few
CASCPSNQETQYF
TGTGCCAGCTGCCCAAGCAACCAAGAGACCCAGTACTTC
>TRBJ2-3|TRBV5-5|TRBD2|NA
CASSLAGEDTQYF
TGTGCCAGCAGCTTAGCGGGAGAAGATACGCAGTATTTT
>TRBJ2-1|TRBV6-2/TRBV6-3|TRBD2|NA
CASRDTLFAGGNNEQFF
TGTGCCAGCAGAGACACGCTCTTCGCGGGAGGAAACAATGAGCAGTTCTTC
>TRBJ1-1|TRBV6-6|TRBD1|many
CASSWKGGEGAFF
TGTGCCAGCAGTTGGAAAGGGGGCGAGGGAGCTTTCTTT
>TRBJ2-5|TRBV19|TRBD2|NA
CASKKVTGGGETQYF
TGTGCCAGTAAAAAGGTGACGGGAGGAGGGGAGACCCAGTACTTC